The clone carrying this T cell receptor beta chain was counted ten times or more. What it recognizes is unknown. There were healthy Caucasian individuals from Russia, aged about 6 to 100, serving as donors. Each sample had at least 6 million PBMCs isolated. Trimming cost V 0 bases and J 5 bases, with 6 bases left between them. The CDR3 is 13 amino acids. CDR1 SGHKS and CDR2 YYEKEE come from the germline V gene (reference sequence). The entry originates in a study of blood T cells in healthy people across ages. The second PCR ran about 7 to 12 cycles with a sample-barcoded 5' primer and J-beta primers. Tags on each cDNA molecule came from a template-switch adaptor with 12 random nucleotides. Via MiXCR, TCRdb re-called the 5' RACE reads, giving one row per CDR3 protein. The sample lists 650,000 to 1,000,000 distinct CDR3 sequences, about 34% occurring once. Study results and limitations: Aged donors had fewer naive CD4+ cells and lower diversity than long-lived donors.

The chain recombines TRBV5-5 with TRBJ2-1, with D hard to call. Sequenced material: blood. The receptor was isolated from a man younger than 35 in good health. CDR3 region: CASSLDTNNEQFF. As DNA, the CDR3 is TGTGCCAGCAGCTTGGACACAAACAATGAGCAGTTCTTC. The full variable domain, rest sourced from reference TRBV5-5 and TRBJ2-1, is DAGVTQSPTHLIKTRGQQVTLRCSPISGHKSVSWYQQVLGQGPQFIFQYYEKEERGRGNFPDRFSARQFPNYSSELNVNALLLGDSALYLCASSLDTNNEQFFGPGTRLTVL.